This record concerns one TCR beta chain sequence. The data were taken from a study of T cell responses to AZD1222 COVID-19 vaccine. Assay: immunoSEQ multiplex PCR; the TCRdb copy retains only in-frame clones and omits some. This sample has about 75,000 clones, with about 91% found just once. This receptor was obtained from an adult who received the MenACWY meningococcal vaccine as a control. The sample in question was peripheral blood, obtained 28 days after the second dose of the MenACWY control vaccine.

Here the CDR3 reads CASSFRTDSNQPQHF. The CDR3 nucleotides are TGTGCCAGTAGTTTCCGGACAGACAGCAATCAGCCCCAGCATTTT. This chain links TRBV19 with TRBJ1-5; D might be TRBD1 (6 bases). Germline V lookup: CDR1 LNHDA, CDR2 SQIVND (reference sequence). This CDR3 is 15 amino acids long. V dropped 5 bases and J dropped 1 base, with 12 bases sitting between them.